Following are 12 T cell receptor beta chains from one sample sequenced in a study of T cell repertoires and HLA-DP antigens. For these TCRs, the target antigens are not known. Here immunoSEQ multiplex PCR was the method, and the copy in TCRdb shows in-frame clones only, minus some. Here the sample spans around 110,000 clones, approximately 92% being singletons. Sequences were obtained from CD4+ T cells from PBMCs. The receptors originated from a woman younger than 35 in good health and CMV-seronegative.

The V gene is TRBV5-6, the J gene TRBJ2-2; 11 bases are a match to TRBD2. Germline-derived CDR1 and CDR2 are SGHDT and YYEEEE. CDR3 length equals 15 residues. Losses at the gene ends were 5 bases for V and 7 bases for J; bases not matched to a gene: 7. The DNA for the CDR3 is TGTGCCAGCAGAGTGACTAGCGGGGTGATCGGGGAGCTGTTTTTT. Residues: CASRVTSGVIGELFF.

This chain connects TRBV19 to TRBJ1-2; 7 bases align to TRBD1. V trimming: 3 bases; J trimming: 8 bases; junction bases outside the gene matches: 6. This CDR3 region has 13 residues. From germline, CDR1 is LNHDA and CDR2 SQIVND (reference sequence). The DNA of the CDR3 is TGTGCCAGTAGTATTGCAGGGGGAAGCGGCTACACCTTC. This encodes CASSIAGGSGYTF. The full variable domain, in which reference TRBV19 and TRBJ1-2 provide the parts outside the CDR3, is DGGITQSPKYLFRKEGQNVTLSCEQNLNHDAMYWYRQDPGQGLRLIYYSQIVNDFQKGDIAEGYSVSREKKESFPLTVTSAQKNPTAFYLCASSIAGGSGYTFGSGTRLTVV.

The rearrangement uses TRBV5-1 and TRBJ1-1; D is uncertain. V shed 0 bases and J shed 12 bases, with 18 bases lying between them. The CDR3 totals 14 residues. Germline lookup yields CDR1 SGHRS and CDR2 YFSETQ. As DNA, the CDR3 is TGCGCCAGCAGCTTGGTACTGGATTTGGGGATGACTTTCTTT. This translates into CASSLVLDLGMTFF.

The V gene is TRBV6-1, the J gene TRBJ2-3; TRBD1 aligns across 7 bases. After removal of 4 bases from V and 1 base from J, the junction contained 2 bases not matched to a gene. CDR1 is MNHNS, CDR2 SASEGT, per germline. The CDR3 is made up of 14 amino acids. CDR3 sequence reads: CASSATGGTDTQYF. CDR3 DNA: TGTGCCAGCAGTGCTACAGGGGGCACAGATACGCAGTATTTT.

V usage is TRBV18 and J usage is TRBJ1-1, with a tentative D call TRBD1 (5 bases). V shed 6 bases and J shed 8 bases, with 22 bases lying between them. The CDR3 is 15 residues long. Germline lookup yields CDR1 KGHSH and CDR2 LQKENI. The CDR3 is CASSIGPKQVGEAFF. In DNA, the CDR3 is TGTGCCAGCTCTATAGGGCCGAAACAGGTCGGGGAAGCTTTCTTT.

The V gene is TRBV7-3, the J gene TRBJ2-5, with a tentative D call TRBD1 (5 bases). Trimming left V 0 bases short and J 3 bases short, with 5 bases between. The CDR3 consists of 13 residues. CDR1 and CDR2 (germline): SGHTA, FQGTGA. CDR3 protein: CASSLTREETQYF. As DNA, the CDR3 is TGTGCCAGCAGCTTAACCAGGGAAGAGACCCAGTACTTC.

This clone was counted a single time. The chain employs TRBV7-3 and TRBJ2-1; the D call may be TRBD1 or TRBD2 (6 bases each). This CDR3 is built from 15 residues. Trimming pared 6 bases from V and 5 bases from J, leaving 17 bases between. The germline gives CDR1 SGHTA, CDR2 FQGTGA. The CDR3 sequence is CASSRGGSVNNEQFF. The CDR3 region has the DNA TGTGCCAGCAGTAGAGGGGGGAGTGTAAACAATGAGCAGTTCTTC.

This chain connects TRBV2 to TRBJ1-1, with D unresolved. V dropped 5 bases and J dropped 0 bases, with 10 bases sitting between them. CDR1 and CDR2 from the germline V gene are SNHLY and FYNNEI. CDR3 length: 14 amino acids. The CDR3 region is CASSRRNMNTEAFF. The CDR3 DNA is TGTGCCAGCAGTAGAAGAAACATGAACACTGAAGCTTTCTTT.

This chain uses TRBV15 with TRBJ2-5; 8 bases map to TRBD2. J lost 9 bases, V lost 3 bases, and 12 bases had no gene match. Per germline, CDR1 LNHNV and CDR2 YYDKDF (reference sequence). CDR3 length equals 15 residues. DNA of the CDR3: TGTGCCACCAGCAGCGGACTAGCCATGGGGAAGGCCCAGTACTTC. Amino acids: CATSSGLAMGKAQYF.

The genes are TRBV27 and TRBJ2-3; unclear D gene. The CDR3 covers 19 residues. The ends were cut back, 1 base at V and 2 bases at J, with 22 bases in the middle. CDR1 and CDR2 from the germline V gene are MNHEY and SMNVEV (reference sequence). For the CDR3, the DNA is TGTGCCAGCAGTTTATGGGCGAAAGGACGTTTTAAGGCCACAGATACGCAGTATTTT. Translated, it gives CASSLWAKGRFKATDTQYF.

V usage is TRBV15 and J usage is TRBJ2-1; D is tentatively TRBD1 or TRBD2 (6 bases each). CDR1 is LNHNV, CDR2 YYDKDF, per germline (reference sequence). V was cut by 8 bases and J by 7 bases, with 18 bases left in between. The CDR3 extends over 14 amino acids. CDR3 protein: CATDVGGATNEQFF. CDR3 in DNA: TGTGCCACCGACGTGGGGGGCGCGACTAATGAGCAGTTCTTC.

This clone is a singleton in its sample. CDR3 nucleotides: TGTGCCAGCAGCCTGGGACTAGCGGGAGGCACCGGCACAGATACGCAGTATTTT. The encoded protein is CASSLGLAGGTGTDTQYF. The chain uses TRBV5-8 and TRBJ2-3, with 15 bases matching TRBD2. Germline V gives CDR1 SGHTS, CDR2 YDEGEE. The V and J ends lost 4 bases and 1 base, in that order; junction bases with no gene match: 7. The CDR3 is 18 amino acids.